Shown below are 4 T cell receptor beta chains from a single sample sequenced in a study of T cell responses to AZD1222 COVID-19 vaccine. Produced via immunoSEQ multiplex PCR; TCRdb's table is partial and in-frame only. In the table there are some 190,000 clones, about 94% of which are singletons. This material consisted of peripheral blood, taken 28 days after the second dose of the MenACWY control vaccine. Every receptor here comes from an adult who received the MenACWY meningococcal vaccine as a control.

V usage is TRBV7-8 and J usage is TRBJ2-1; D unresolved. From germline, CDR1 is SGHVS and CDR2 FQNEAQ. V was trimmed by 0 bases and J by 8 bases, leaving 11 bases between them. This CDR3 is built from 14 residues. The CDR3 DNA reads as TGTGCCAGCAGCTTAGCCGGACCGTGGGATGAGCAGTTCTTC. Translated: CASSLAGPWDEQFF.

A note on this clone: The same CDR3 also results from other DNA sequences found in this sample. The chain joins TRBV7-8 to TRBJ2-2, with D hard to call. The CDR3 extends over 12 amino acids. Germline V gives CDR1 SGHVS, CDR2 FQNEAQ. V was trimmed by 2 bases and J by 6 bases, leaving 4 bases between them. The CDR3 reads CASSLRAGELFF. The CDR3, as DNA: TGTGCCAGCAGCTTAAGGGCCGGGGAGCTGTTTTTT.

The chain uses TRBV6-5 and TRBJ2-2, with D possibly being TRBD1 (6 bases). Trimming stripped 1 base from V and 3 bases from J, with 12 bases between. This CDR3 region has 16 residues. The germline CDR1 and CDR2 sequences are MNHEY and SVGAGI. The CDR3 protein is CASSYFQGPYTGELFF. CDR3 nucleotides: TGTGCCAGCAGTTACTTTCAGGGGCCGTACACCGGGGAGCTGTTTTTT.

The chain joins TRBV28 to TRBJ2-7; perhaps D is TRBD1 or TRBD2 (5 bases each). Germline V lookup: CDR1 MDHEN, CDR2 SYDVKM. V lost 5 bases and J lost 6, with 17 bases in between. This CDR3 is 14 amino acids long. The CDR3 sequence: CASSIQDTGGEQYF. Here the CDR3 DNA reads TGTGCCAGCAGTATTCAGGACACAGGAGGCGAGCAGTACTTC. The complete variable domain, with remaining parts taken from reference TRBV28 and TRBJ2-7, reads DVKVTQSSRYLVKRTGEKVFLECVQDMDHENMFWYRQDPGLGLRLIYFSYDVKMKEKGDIPEGYSVSREKKERFSLILESASTNQTSMYLCASSIQDTGGEQYFGPGTRLTVT.